These 24 T cell receptor beta chains were all obtained from the same sample, sequenced in a study of cytomegalovirus exposure and HLA in healthy donors. The PCR made use of 60 Vbeta and 13 Jbeta primers. Sequencing was performed with immunoSEQ multiplex PCR; in TCRdb, only in-frame clones are kept and a portion is missing. The table includes over 100,000 clones, just under 80% detected once. Sample: PBMCs. These receptors were taken from a male donor in good health and CMV-seronegative.

The rearrangement uses TRBV5-6 and TRBJ2-1; maybe TRBD2 (6 bases). V was trimmed by 4 bases and J by 4 bases, leaving 12 bases between them. This CDR3 comprises 14 residues. Germline V CDR1 and CDR2: SGHDT, YYEEEE. The DNA for the CDR3 is TGTGCCAGCAGCCCGGAGGGTAGATACAATGAGCAGTTCTTC. Translated, it gives CASSPEGRYNEQFF.

The chain links TRBV4-3 to TRBJ2-1, with 9 bases that match TRBD2. Germline CDR1 and CDR2: LGHNA and YSLEER. The trim removed 4 bases at V and 6 bases at J, leaving 13 bases unmatched. The CDR3 runs to 17 residues. CDR3 in DNA: TGCGCCAGCAGCCTCATAACCGGCGGGAGGGATTCCAATGAGCAGTTCTTC. Its translation: CASSLITGGRDSNEQFF.

The chain combines TRBV5-1 with TRBJ1-2, with 10 bases fitting TRBD1. The CDR3 length is 15 residues. CDR1 and CDR2 (germline): SGHRS, YFSETQ. Trimming took 0 bases from V and 6 from J; bases not matched to a gene: 5. As DNA, the CDR3 is TGCGCCAGCAGCTTGGAGGGACAGGGGCTGAATGGCTACACCTTC. Encoded protein: CASSLEGQGLNGYTF.

This clone has just one count. This chain joins TRBV5-6 and TRBJ2-7, with D possibly TRBD2 on 5 matching bases. CDR1 and CDR2 (germline): SGHDT, YYEEEE. The V and J ends lost 1 base and 2 bases respectively, with 10 bases between them. CDR3 length: 14 residues. The CDR3 coding sequence is TGTGCCAGCAGCTTGAATGAGGGCACCTACGAGCAGTACTTC. Its translation: CASSLNEGTYEQYF.

The CDR3 DNA follows: TGCGCCAGCAGCCAAGAACCCGCGCCACTAGCGGGAGGTTCCTACAATGAGCAGTTCTTC. It is translated as CASSQEPAPLAGGSYNEQFF. The rearrangement joins TRBV4-3 to TRBJ2-1; 12 nucleotides match TRBD2. Germline CDR1 LGHNA, CDR2 YSLEER. The J segment lost 1 base and the V segment lost 0 bases, leaving 10 bases of the junction unmatched. The CDR3 has 20 amino acids.

This chain links TRBV7-6 with TRBJ2-3; 8 nucleotides line up with TRBD1. The CDR3 sequence is 13 residues long. CDR1 SGHVS and CDR2 FNYEAQ come from the germline V gene. V was clipped by 5 bases and J by 6 bases; unmatched bases: 4. CDR3 in DNA: TGTGCCAGCAGCAAGGACAGGGCGGATACGCAGTATTTT. Translated, it gives CASSKDRADTQYF.

The gene calls are TRBV30 and TRBJ1-1, with 11 bases lining up with TRBD1. Trimming at V came to 0 bases and at J to 3 bases, leaving 6 bases not matched to a gene. The germline gives CDR1 GTSNPN, CDR2 SVGIG (reference sequence). The CDR3 has 16 residues. CDR3 coding DNA: TGTGCCTGGAGTGTACGGGACAGGGGGGCCTACACTGAAGCTTTCTTT. This translates into CAWSVRDRGAYTEAFF. Looking up the rest from reference TRBV30 and TRBJ1-1 gives the full variable domain: SQTIHQWPATLVQPVGSPLSLECTVEGTSNPNLYWYRQAAGRGLQLLFYSVGIGQISSEVPQNLSASRPQDRQFILSSKKLLLSDSGFYLCAWSVRDRGAYTEAFFGQGTRLTVV.

A few counts support this clone. The chain recombines TRBV2 with TRBJ1-3, with TRBD1 identical over 10 bases. The CDR3 runs to 15 residues. Germline CDR1 SNHLY, CDR2 FYNNEI. The trim removed 6 bases at V and 3 bases at J, leaving 5 bases unmatched. CDR3 protein: CASRGTGVDGNTIYF. The CDR3 region has the DNA TGTGCCAGCAGGGGGACAGGGGTCGATGGAAACACCATATATTTT.

In this sample, this clone turned up a few times. This chain links TRBV6-1 with TRBJ1-3; 8 nucleotides agree with TRBD1. The CDR3 is 15 amino acids. V was pared by 5 bases and J by 4 bases, with 7 bases of the junction left unmatched. Looked up from germline, CDR1 is MNHNS and CDR2 is SASEGT. The CDR3 region is CASSHGQGGGNTIYF. CDR3 sequence (DNA): TGTGCCAGCAGTCACGGACAGGGTGGAGGAAACACCATATATTTT.

This CDR3 is CASSVGSTNTQYF. CDR3 sequence (DNA): TGTGCCAGCAGCGTAGGTTCGACAAATACGCAGTATTTT. V and J are TRBV9 and TRBJ2-3; the D is unclear. V shed 0 bases and J shed 7 bases, with 9 bases lying between them. Germline V gene data show CDR1 as SGDLS and CDR2 as YYNGEE. This CDR3 has 13 residues.

The rearrangement uses TRBV9 and TRBJ2-3; unclear D gene. Germline CDR1 SGDLS, CDR2 YYNGEE. Trimming took off 0 bases at V and 3 bases at J, with 5 bases between the two ends. The CDR3 totals 13 residues. CDR3 DNA sequence: TGTGCCAGCAGCGTAGATGAGACAGATACGCAGTATTTT. Translating it yields CASSVDETDTQYF.

The chain employs TRBV18 and TRBJ1-1, with TRBD1 identical over 9 bases. The CDR3 consists of 15 residues. V lost 4 bases to trimming and J lost 0 bases; unmatched junction nucleotides: 3. CDR1 is KGHSH and CDR2 is LQKENI in the germline V gene. CDR3 in DNA: TGTGCCAGCTCACAGGGACAGGGAATGAACACTGAAGCTTTCTTT. Amino acids: CASSQGQGMNTEAFF. Variable domain in full (rest from reference TRBV18 and TRBJ1-1): NAGVMQNPRHLVRRRGQEARLRCSPMKGHSHVYWYRQLPEEGLKFMVYLQKENIIDESGMPKERFSAEFPKEGPSILRIQQVVRGDSAAYFCASSQGQGMNTEAFFGQGTRLTVV.

This rearrangement joins TRBV4-3 to TRBJ2-7; the match to TRBD2 covers 7 bases. Trimming removed 0 bases from V and 5 bases from J; junction bases left unmatched: 1. The CDR3 covers 13 residues. Germline V gene data show CDR1 as LGHNA and CDR2 as YSLEER. CDR3 DNA sequence: TGCGCCAGCAGCCAAGAGGGAGGGAACGAGCAGTACTTC. Translation: CASSQEGGNEQYF.

The rearrangement joins TRBV11-3 to TRBJ2-7; 9 bases are shared with TRBD2. V lost 5 bases, J lost 4 bases, and 6 bases stayed unmatched. Per the germline V gene, CDR1 is SGHNT and CDR2 is YENEEA. The CDR3 extends over 14 amino acids. The CDR3 DNA reads TGTGCCAGCAGCCCTACGACTAGCGGTTACGAGCAGTACTTC. Protein: CASSPTTSGYEQYF.

The chain uses TRBV7-8 and TRBJ1-1; D is unclear. There are 16 residues in the CDR3. From germline, CDR1 is SGHVS and CDR2 FQNEAQ. V dropped 5 bases and J dropped 0 bases, with 16 bases sitting between them. This CDR3 reads CASSLSPDILNTEAFF. The CDR3 DNA reads TGTGCCAGCAGCCTTTCGCCAGATATATTGAACACTGAAGCTTTCTTT.

The chain combines TRBV5-6 with TRBJ1-1; TRBD1 matches at 7 bases. The CDR3 is 15 residues long. Germline CDR1 SGHDT, CDR2 YYEEEE. With 4 bases clipped from V and 1 base from J, the junction kept 7 bases outside the gene matches. Written as DNA, the CDR3 is TGTGCCAGCAGCCGCTCAGGGGGAGGGAACACTGAAGCTTTCTTT. Translated: CASSRSGGGNTEAFF.

This chain connects TRBV10-2 to TRBJ2-3; 16 positions agree with TRBD2. This CDR3 region has 16 residues. The trim removed 5 bases at V and 5 bases at J, leaving 4 bases unmatched. CDR1 is WSHSY, CDR2 SAAADI, per germline. The CDR3 spells CASSPGTSGGVDTQYF. The CDR3 region has the DNA TGCGCCAGCAGTCCCGGGACTAGCGGGGGGGTAGATACGCAGTATTTT.

V and J are TRBV5-6 and TRBJ2-1, with D possibly matching TRBD2 (5 bases). The CDR3 covers 15 residues. The germline CDR1 and CDR2 sequences are SGHDT and YYEEEE. V was trimmed by 4 bases and J by 9 bases, leaving 20 bases between them. The CDR3 region is CASSKVTNSGGEQFF. In DNA, the CDR3 is TGTGCCAGCAGCAAGGTCACCAACAGCGGCGGTGAGCAGTTCTTC.

V is TRBV11-3 and J is TRBJ2-2; 7 bases align to TRBD2. The V and J ends lost 2 bases and 1 base, in that order; junction bases with no gene match: 4. CDR1 is SGHNT and CDR2 is YENEEA in the germline V gene. This CDR3 region has 16 residues. The CDR3 DNA is TGTGCCAGCAGCTTACCTAGCGGACTGAACACCGGGGAGCTGTTTTTT. Amino acid sequence: CASSLPSGLNTGELFF.

This clone showed up just once. The gene calls are TRBV9 and TRBJ2-2; 7 nucleotides agree with TRBD1. V gave up 2 bases and J gave up 1 base; unmatched junction bases: 2. The germline V gene has CDR1 SGDLS and CDR2 YYNGEE. This CDR3 is 15 amino acids long. The CDR3 nucleotides read TGTGCCAGCAGCGTTTGGACAGGGAACACCGGGGAGCTGTTTTTT. Amino acids: CASSVWTGNTGELFF.

The CDR3, as DNA: TGTGCCAGCAGTTACGTGGGCGGGGGCGGTGAGCAGTTCTTC. Its protein product is CASSYVGGGGEQFF. This sequence joins TRBV6-5 and TRBJ2-1, with TRBD2 as a possible D gene (7 bases). The ends were cut back, 2 bases at V and 9 bases at J, with 14 bases in the middle. Germline CDR1 MNHEY, CDR2 SVGAGI. The CDR3 runs 14 residues.

The rearrangement joins TRBV10-3 to TRBJ1-2; D may be TRBD1 (5 bases). CDR1 ENHRY and CDR2 SYGVKD come from the germline V gene. CDR3 length equals 14 residues. V lost 7 bases and J lost 8, with 20 bases in between. CDR3 amino acids: CAITPDSHYFGYTF. CDR3 DNA sequence: TGTGCCATCACCCCAGACAGCCATTATTTCGGCTACACCTTC.

The genes are TRBV19 and TRBJ1-2, with 8 bases lining up with TRBD1. Germline V CDR1 and CDR2: LNHDA, SQIVND (reference sequence). The trim removed 4 bases at V and 2 bases at J, leaving 15 bases unmatched. The CDR3 extends over 18 amino acids. Here the CDR3 DNA reads TGTGCCAGTAGTACCCACGACAGGGGAGGCCGGATAAACTATGGCTACACCTTC. It yields the protein CASSTHDRGGRINYGYTF. Full variable domain (missing parts from reference TRBV19 and TRBJ1-2): DGGITQSPKYLFRKEGQNVTLSCEQNLNHDAMYWYRQDPGQGLRLIYYSQIVNDFQKGDIAEGYSVSREKKESFPLTVTSAQKNPTAFYLCASSTHDRGGRINYGYTFGSGTRLTVV.

This chain connects TRBV21-1 to TRBJ1-5; the D call TRBD1 from the table was never checked on the DNA. TRBV21-1 is flagged as a pseudogene. CDR3 size: 14 residues. The CDR3 region is CATKSGFSNQPQHF. The CDR3 DNA is TGTGCCACTAAATCAGGATTTAGCAATCAGCCCCAGCATTTT.